The following is a T cell receptor beta chain sequence with its context. What it recognizes is unknown. Assays examined approximately 99,000 TCR templates per sample. Some clones are missing from TCRdb's copy, which holds only in-frame ones; the method was immunoSEQ multiplex PCR. The sample includes roughly 82,000 clones, roughly 86% of them seen just once. The V end was cut by 1 base, the J end by 1 base, with 17 bases between. This CDR3 has 17 residues. Per the germline V gene, CDR1 is LNHNV and CDR2 is YYDKDF (reference sequence). The data stem from a study of siplizumab effects on memory and regulatory T cells. Whole-study results and caveats: Siplizumab significantly decreased alloreactive sequences from unstimulated CD4+ memory cells. Mappable CD4+ clones that were alloreactive averaged approximately 69% Treg-derived with siplizumab versus 25% to 30% in controls.

Material: Tregs sorted from blood. The source is a human donor in good health. V and J are TRBV15 and TRBJ2-7, with D perhaps being TRBD1 or TRBD2 (6 bases each). The CDR3 DNA reads as TGTGCCACCAGCAGAGGGGGGGCAGGGAGTGGGTCCTACGAGCAGTACTTC. Amino acid sequence: CATSRGGAGSGSYEQYF.